The 8 T cell receptor beta chains below come from one sample, sequenced in a study of blood T cell repertoires in COVID-19. Generated by immunoSEQ multiplex PCR, the TCRdb table keeps only in-frame clones and is missing some. In the table there are approximately 350,000 clones, 89% of which are singletons. The sequenced sample consisted of peripheral blood. These receptors all come from a woman in her 30s with COVID-19, enrolled during active disease.

J is TRBJ2-2 and V is TRBV3-1 (or the pseudogene TRBV3-2); 10 positions match TRBD1. V gave up 1 base and J gave up 6 bases; unmatched junction bases: 11. This CDR3 region has 18 residues. CDR1 is LGHDT and CDR2 is YNNKEL in the germline V gene (reference sequence). DNA for the CDR3: TGTGCCAGCAGCCAAGTGACCTGGACAGGGGGATTAGCCGGGGAGCTGTTTTTT. It yields the protein CASSQVTWTGGLAGELFF.

V and J are TRBV5-5 and TRBJ2-5; possibly TRBD1 for D (6 bases). This CDR3 is built from 15 residues. The V end was cut by 5 bases, the J end by 9 bases, with 23 bases between. CDR1 SGHKS and CDR2 YYEKEE come from the germline V gene (reference sequence). This CDR3 is CASSEKQGNPRSQYF. CDR3 sequence (DNA): TGTGCCAGCAGTGAGAAACAGGGTAACCCCAGGTCCCAGTACTTC.

The chain has TRBV19 and TRBJ1-6; 9 bases are shared with TRBD1. Germline CDR1 reads LNHDA; CDR2 reads SQIVND (reference sequence). This CDR3 is 15 amino acids long. V was clipped by 5 bases and J by 10 bases; unmatched bases: 9. CDR3 sequence reads: CASSSFGTGNSPLHF. CDR3 sequence (DNA): TGTGCCAGTAGTTCTTTTGGGACAGGGAACTCACCCCTCCACTTT.

This clone was detected only once. This CDR3 reads CASSLGVRVTGNTIYF. In nucleotides, the CDR3 is TGTGCCAGCAGCTTAGGAGTCAGGGTAACTGGAAACACCATATATTTT. This chain links TRBV11-2 with TRBJ1-3, with D tentatively TRBD1 (5 bases). V lost 1 base, J lost 2 bases, and 12 bases lay in between. Germline values: CDR1 SGHAT, CDR2 FQNNGV. The CDR3 has 16 residues.

This chain connects TRBV11-3 to TRBJ2-7; 8 nucleotides align to TRBD1. The CDR3 loop spans 14 amino acids. Germline V gene lookup returns CDR1 SGHNT and CDR2 YENEEA. The trim removed 4 bases at V and 3 bases at J, leaving 5 bases unmatched. The CDR3 coding sequence is TGTGCCAGCAGCTCCCGAGGACAGGGCTACGAGCAGTACGTC. It translates to CASSSRGQGYEQYV.

The CDR3 DNA follows: TGTGCCAGCAGCCGAAATTGTCGGCGGGGCAGGGCCCCGAGGGCTGAGCAGTTCTTC. Encoded protein: CASSRNCRRGRAPRAEQFF. The chain combines TRBV21-1 with TRBJ2-1; TRBD2 is the table's D call and was not checked against the DNA. TRBV21-1 represents a pseudogene. The CDR3 has 19 amino acids.

V usage is TRBV5-1 and J usage is TRBJ1-5; 7 bases agree with TRBD1. With 0 bases clipped from V and 2 bases from J, the junction kept 2 bases outside the gene matches. Germline assignment: CDR1 SGHRS and CDR2 YFSETQ. This CDR3 has 15 residues. CDR3 nucleotides: TGCGCCAGCAGCTTGGGGCAGGGGGGCAATCAGCCCCAGCATTTT. Its protein product is CASSLGQGGNQPQHF.

J is TRBJ1-4 and V is TRBV14; 9 positions agree with TRBD1. This CDR3 has 15 amino acids. The junction had 6 bases not matched to a gene; V was cut back by 3 bases and J by 7 bases. Germline-derived CDR1 and CDR2 are SGHDN and FVKESK. CDR3 loop: CASSQQQTGGEKLFF. The CDR3 DNA reads TGTGCCAGCAGCCAGCAACAGACAGGGGGTGAAAAACTGTTTTTT.